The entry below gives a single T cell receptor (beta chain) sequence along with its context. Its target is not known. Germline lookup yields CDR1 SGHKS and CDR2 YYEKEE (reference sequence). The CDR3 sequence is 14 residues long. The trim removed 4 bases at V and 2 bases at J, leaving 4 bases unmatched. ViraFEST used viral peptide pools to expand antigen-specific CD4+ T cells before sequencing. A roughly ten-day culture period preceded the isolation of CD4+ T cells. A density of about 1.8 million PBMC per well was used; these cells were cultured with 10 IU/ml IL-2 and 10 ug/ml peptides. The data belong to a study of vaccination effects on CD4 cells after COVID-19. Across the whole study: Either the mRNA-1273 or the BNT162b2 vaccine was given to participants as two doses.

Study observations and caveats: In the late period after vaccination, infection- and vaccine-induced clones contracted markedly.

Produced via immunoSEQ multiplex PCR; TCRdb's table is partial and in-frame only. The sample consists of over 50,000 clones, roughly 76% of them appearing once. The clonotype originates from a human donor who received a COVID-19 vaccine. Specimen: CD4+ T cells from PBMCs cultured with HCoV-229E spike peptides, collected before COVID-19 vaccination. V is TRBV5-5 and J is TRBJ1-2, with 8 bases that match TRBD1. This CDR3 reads CASSPRTGNYGYTF. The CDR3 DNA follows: TGTGCCAGCAGCCCGCGGACAGGGAACTATGGCTACACCTTC. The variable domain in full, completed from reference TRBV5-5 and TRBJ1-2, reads DAGVTQSPTHLIKTRGQQVTLRCSPISGHKSVSWYQQVLGQGPQFIFQYYEKEERGRGNFPDRFSARQFPNYSSELNVNALLLGDSALYLCASSPRTGNYGYTFGSGTRLTVV.